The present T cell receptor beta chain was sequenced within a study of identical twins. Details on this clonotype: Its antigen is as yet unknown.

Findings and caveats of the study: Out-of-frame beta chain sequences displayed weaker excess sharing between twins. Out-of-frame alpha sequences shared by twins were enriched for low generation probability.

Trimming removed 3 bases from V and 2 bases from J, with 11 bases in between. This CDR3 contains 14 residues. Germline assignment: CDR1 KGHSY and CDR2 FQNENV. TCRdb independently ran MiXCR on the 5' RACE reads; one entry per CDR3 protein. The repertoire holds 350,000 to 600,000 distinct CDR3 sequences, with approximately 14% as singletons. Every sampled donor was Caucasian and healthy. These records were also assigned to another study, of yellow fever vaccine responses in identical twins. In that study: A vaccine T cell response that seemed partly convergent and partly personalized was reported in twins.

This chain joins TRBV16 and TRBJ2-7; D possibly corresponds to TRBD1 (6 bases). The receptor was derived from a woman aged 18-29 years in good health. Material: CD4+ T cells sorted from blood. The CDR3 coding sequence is TGTGCCAGCAGCCAGAGAACAGGGCCCTACGAGCAGTACTTC. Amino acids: CASSQRTGPYEQYF.